This T cell receptor (beta chain) was sequenced in a study of T cell repertoires in cytomegalovirus infection. Study information: Recently identified HLA-C-restricted CMV epitopes were used, and well-studied HLA-B-restricted CMV epitopes were used as well. Signatures in public TCR beta sequences pointed to both CMV infection and matching HLA type. The study, taken as a whole, reports: Ex vivo responses were dominated by HLA-C-restricted CMV-specific TCR beta clonotypes.

This clonotype was counted only a few times. Its antigen is unidentified. TCRdb re-derived calls from the reads in MiXCR, one entry per CDR3 protein. The sample includes some 800,000 distinct CDR3 sequences, about 31% of them seen just once. The junction had 7 bases not matched to a gene; V was cut back by 4 bases and J by 7 bases. This CDR3 region has 15 residues. Germline V CDR1 and CDR2: SGHVS, FQNEAQ. This receptor was obtained from a human donor in good health (CMV status not recorded). Some clones in this sample may be carry-over from other donors' samples. V and J are TRBV7-8 and TRBJ1-4; TRBD1 matches at 9 bases. The specimen comprised cultured CD8+ T cells from PBMCs, sampled from culture after CMV antigen stimulation. DNA of the CDR3: TGTGCCAGCAGCTCATCCGGGACAGGGCCTGAAAAACTGTTTTTT. Amino acids: CASSSSGTGPEKLFF. Full variable domain (rest looked up from reference TRBV7-8 and TRBJ1-4): GAGVSQSPRYKVAKRGQDVALRCDPISGHVSLFWYQQALGQGPEFLTYFQNEAQLDKSGLPSDRFFAERPEGSVSTLKIQRTQQEDSAVYLCASSSSGTGPEKLFFGSGTQLSVL.